This TCR beta chain is drawn from a study of early T cells in non-severe SARS-CoV-2 infection. Study information: The input, bulk RNA from unsorted whole blood, was sequenced, and chains were unpaired. Study-wide results and caveats: Matching with VDJdb favored anti-spike CD8 responses (missing private and CD4 specificities).

Individual cDNA molecules received unique molecular identifiers during library preparation. Using its own MiXCR run on the 5' RACE reads, TCRdb lists one record per CDR3 protein. The sample shows some 80,000 distinct CDR3 sequences, roughly an eighth of them seen only once. This clonotype was counted at least ten times. Its antigen is unknown. Germline loops: CDR1 KGHSH, CDR2 LQKENI. V was pared by 3 bases and J by 6 bases, with 14 bases of the junction left unmatched. The CDR3 totals 17 residues. The sample consisted of whole blood. This rearrangement joins TRBV18 to TRBJ1-5, with 7 positions matching TRBD1. This receptor was obtained from an adult who was a healthcare worker with PCR-confirmed SARS-CoV-2 infection or an uninfected control (not recorded which). The CDR3 DNA reads as TGTGCCAGCTCACCCTCAGGGGGTACTGCGATGGGTCAGCCCCAGCATTTT. Its protein is CASSPSGGTAMGQPQHF.